The 17 T cell receptor beta chains below come from one sample, sequenced in a study of T cell responses to AZD1222 COVID-19 vaccine. Sequencing was performed with immunoSEQ multiplex PCR; in TCRdb, only in-frame clones are kept and a portion is missing. This table has roughly 180,000 clones, 90% to 95% appearing once. This sample comprised peripheral blood, obtained 28 days after the second AZD1222 dose. Receptors originate from an adult who received the AZD1222 COVID-19 vaccine.

This chain uses TRBV5-1 with TRBJ1-1; 7 bases are shared with TRBD1. Unmatched junction bases numbered 10, after V lost 7 bases and J lost 1 base. There are 15 residues in the CDR3. Germline V gene data show CDR1 as SGHRS and CDR2 as YFSETQ. The CDR3, as DNA: TGCGCCAGCGCGGACAGGACCTCGTGGAACACTGAAGCTTTCTTT. The encoded protein is CASADRTSWNTEAFF.

This clone turned up a few times. V and J are TRBV6-2 or TRBV6-3 and TRBJ2-2, with 8 bases lining up with TRBD2. Per germline, CDR1 MNHEY and CDR2 SVGEGT. The CDR3 contains 13 residues. The J segment lost 8 bases and the V segment lost 5 bases, leaving 4 bases of the junction unmatched. The CDR3 DNA reads TGTGCCAGCAGTGCGACTAGCGTAGGGGAGCTGTTTTTT. Its protein product is CASSATSVGELFF.

This clone was recorded once. The germline gene is not matched at one end of the junction; a read error may be the cause. The CDR3 spells CANSIGGISGNTIYF. For the CDR3, the DNA is TGTGCCAATAGTATAGGCGGCATCTCTGGAAACACCATATATTTT. The chain combines TRBV19 with TRBJ1-3; no firm D call. CDR1 is LNHDA and CDR2 is SQIVND in the germline V gene (reference sequence). CDR3 length: 15 amino acids.

The rearrangement links TRBV11-3 to TRBJ2-1; a weak D match, TRBD2 (7 bases). The germline CDR1 and CDR2 sequences are SGHNT and YENEEA. V was pared by 5 bases and J by 6 bases, with 20 bases between. The CDR3 length is 16 residues. For the CDR3, the DNA is TGTGCCAGCAGCCCGAGCAGGGGAGGGTTGAGCAATGAGCAGTTCTTC. This codes for CASSPSRGGLSNEQFF.

The chain is built from TRBV7-6 and TRBJ2-7; D remains unclear. Germline V CDR1 and CDR2: SGHVS, FNYEAQ. V was trimmed by 0 bases and J by 4 bases, leaving 13 bases between them. There are 15 residues in the CDR3. CDR3 in amino acids: CASSLASTLRYEQYF. CDR3 bases: TGTGCCAGCAGCTTAGCTTCGACCCTTAGGTACGAGCAGTACTTC.

The chain combines TRBV6-4 with TRBJ1-5; 10 nucleotides agree with TRBD1. V dropped 2 bases and J dropped 2; count of bases not matched to a gene: 3. In germline, CDR1 is MRHNA, CDR2 SNTAGT. This CDR3 has 16 amino acids. The DNA for the CDR3 is TGTGCCAGCAGTGACCCGACAGGGGGCCGCAATCAGCCCCAGCATTTT. This gives the protein CASSDPTGGRNQPQHF.

Written as DNA, the CDR3 is TGTGCCAGCACCAAAACACAGGACGAGGGCTACACCTTC. Its protein is CASTKTQDEGYTF. The genes are TRBV2 and TRBJ1-2, with a tentative D call TRBD1 (5 bases). Germline assignment: CDR1 SNHLY and CDR2 FYNNEI. Trimming left V 7 bases short and J 8 bases short, with 17 bases between. The CDR3 sequence is 13 residues long.

This rearrangement joins TRBV19 to TRBJ1-2; 8 bases are shared with TRBD1. CDR3 length: 15 residues. Per the germline V gene, CDR1 is LNHDA and CDR2 is SQIVND (reference sequence). V was pared by 3 bases and J by 1 base, with 4 bases of the junction left unmatched. CDR3 in amino acids: CASSMGDRNNYGYTF. The CDR3 DNA reads as TGTGCCAGTAGTATGGGGGACAGGAATAACTATGGCTACACCTTC.

This chain uses TRBV3-1 (or the pseudogene TRBV3-2) with TRBJ1-2; D is ambiguous. Germline values: CDR1 LGHDT, CDR2 YNNKEL (reference sequence). V was clipped by 0 bases and J by 0 bases, with 8 bases between them. The CDR3 has 15 amino acids. The CDR3 DNA is TGTGCCAGCAGCCAAGAGTGGCAGTCTAACTATGGCTACACCTTC. It specifies CASSQEWQSNYGYTF.

The rearrangement links TRBV29-1 to TRBJ2-7, with 8 bases aligning to TRBD1. The CDR3 has 14 residues. After removal of 7 bases from V and 1 base from J, the junction contained 9 bases not matched to a gene. Germline loops: CDR1 SQVTM, CDR2 ANQGSEA. The CDR3 reads CSATSTGGSYEQYF. CDR3 sequence (DNA): TGCAGCGCAACATCAACAGGGGGATCCTACGAGCAGTACTTC.

This chain's CDR3 is CASSQGGGDTIYF. The CDR3 nucleotides read TGTGCCAGCAGCCAAGGAGGTGGGGACACCATATATTTT. This rearrangement joins TRBV14 to TRBJ1-3; D call uncertain. CDR1 is SGHDN and CDR2 is FVKESK in the germline V gene. Trimming took 1 base from V and 8 from J, leaving 9 bases between them. The CDR3 is 13 residues long.

The chain has TRBV2 and TRBJ1-1; TRBD1 aligns across 11 bases. The CDR3 runs 12 residues. Unmatched junction bases numbered 4, after V lost 8 bases and J lost 8 bases. Germline assignment: CDR1 SNHLY and CDR2 FYNNEI. Written as DNA, the CDR3 is TGTGCCAGCGGGACAGGGGGGCGGGAAGCTTTCTTT. This sequence encodes CASGTGGREAFF.

Comments on this clone: A junction boundary mismatches the germline segment, possibly from a read error. The chain carries TRBV27 and TRBJ1-1; D remains ambiguous. Germline CDR1 is MNHEY and CDR2 is SMNVEV (reference sequence). This CDR3 contains 12 residues. The CDR3 spells CASIGENAEAFF. For the CDR3, the DNA is TGTGCCAGTATAGGTGAGAACGCTGAAGCTTTCTTT.

This chain connects TRBV5-1 to TRBJ2-1; 7 nucleotides agree with TRBD2. CDR3 length equals 16 residues. Germline CDR1 SGHRS, CDR2 YFSETQ. V was clipped by 2 bases and J by 0 bases; unmatched bases: 5. The CDR3 sequence is CASSLGTTISYNEQFF. CDR3 in DNA: TGCGCCAGCAGCTTAGGGACTACAATCTCCTACAATGAGCAGTTCTTC.

The V call is TRBV13, the J call TRBJ1-2, with D possibly TRBD1 on 5 matching bases. Germline CDR1 reads PRHDT; CDR2 reads FYEKMQ (reference sequence). The V end lost 1 base, the J end lost 5 bases, and 11 bases lay between the germline ends. This CDR3 region has 14 residues. The CDR3 DNA follows: TGTGCCAGCAGCTTAGAGCGGGACTATTATGGCTACACCTTC. Amino acid sequence: CASSLERDYYGYTF.

This clone appeared a single time. The chain carries TRBV18 and TRBJ1-1; D ambiguous. From germline, CDR1 is KGHSH and CDR2 LQKENI. The CDR3 contains 13 residues. Trimming shortened V by 2 bases and J by 3 bases, and 7 bases separated the two germline ends. The CDR3 DNA follows: TGTGCCAGCTCACCAGAGGTGGACACTGAAGCTTTCTTT. It codes for CASSPEVDTEAFF.

This chain connects TRBV12-3 or TRBV12-4 to TRBJ1-4; D is uncertain. Trimming shortened V by 10 bases and J by 0 bases, and 9 bases separated the two germline ends. The CDR3 runs to 13 residues. CDR3 loop: CAKYPATNEKLFF. For the CDR3, the DNA is TGTGCCAAATATCCAGCAACTAATGAAAAACTGTTTTTT.